Below, 20 T cell receptor beta chains from the same sample are listed, as sequenced in a study of blood T cell repertoires in COVID-19. Assay: immunoSEQ multiplex PCR; the TCRdb copy retains only in-frame clones and omits some. The table lists roughly 570,000 clones, roughly nine tenths of them singletons. Sequences were obtained from peripheral blood. These receptors came from a woman between 45 and 60 years old with COVID-19, enrolled during active disease.

The J gene is TRBJ2-7, the V gene TRBV27, with 7 nucleotides matching TRBD1. This CDR3 has 15 amino acids. Trimming removed 5 bases from V and 2 bases from J; junction bases left unmatched: 9. The germline gives CDR1 MNHEY, CDR2 SMNVEV (reference sequence). The CDR3 nucleotides read TGTGCCAGCAGTCCACGGGACAGACCCCCCTACGAGCAGTACTTC. It translates to CASSPRDRPPYEQYF.

V usage is TRBV6-1 and J usage is TRBJ1-3; D gene ambiguous. The CDR3 spans 12 residues. Germline CDR1 and CDR2: MNHNS and SASEGT. Trimming took off 0 bases at V and 9 bases at J, with 6 bases between the two ends. In DNA form, the CDR3 reads TGTGCCAGCAGTGAAGCAAGCGGCACCATATATTTT. Amino acid sequence: CASSEASGTIYF.

This sequence joins TRBV6-5 and TRBJ2-7; 12 positions agree with TRBD2. The V segment lost 0 bases and the J segment 7 bases; nucleotides outside the gene matches: 4. There are 15 residues in the CDR3. Germline CDR1 reads MNHEY; CDR2 reads SVGAGI. The DNA for the CDR3 is TGTGCCAGCAGTTACTCAATGCTAGCGGGGGGGGAGCAGTACTTC. Protein product: CASSYSMLAGGEQYF.

The V call is TRBV14, the J call TRBJ2-1; 12 nucleotides match TRBD2. Germline-derived CDR1 and CDR2 are SGHDN and FVKESK. V dropped 4 bases and J dropped 8; count of bases not matched to a gene: 15. CDR3 length: 18 residues. The CDR3 DNA reads as TGTGCCAGCAGCCTCCCTAGGGGACTAGCGGGTACCCACGATGAGCAGTTCTTC. Its translation: CASSLPRGLAGTHDEQFF.

The rearrangement uses TRBV28 and TRBJ1-2; 9 positions match TRBD1. V trimming: 5 bases; J trimming: 2 bases; junction bases outside the gene matches: 6. This CDR3 region has 15 residues. Germline CDR1 MDHEN, CDR2 SYDVKM. CDR3 amino acids: CASSIPTGGNYGYTF. Written as DNA, the CDR3 is TGTGCCAGCAGTATTCCGACAGGGGGGAACTATGGCTACACCTTC.

CDR3 sequence: CASTAWEGDLNTEAFF. CDR3 DNA: TGTGCCAGTACCGCCTGGGAGGGGGACTTGAACACTGAAGCTTTCTTT. The rearrangement joins TRBV19 to TRBJ1-1; TRBD1 is a possible D gene (6 bases). V was cut by 7 bases and J by 0 bases, with 18 bases left in between. From germline, CDR1 is LNHDA and CDR2 SQIVND (reference sequence). The CDR3 totals 16 residues. The full variable domain, completed using reference TRBV19 and TRBJ1-1, is DGGITQSPKYLFRKEGQNVTLSCEQNLNHDAMYWYRQDPGQGLRLIYYSQIVNDFQKGDIAEGYSVSREKKESFPLTVTSAQKNPTAFYLCASTAWEGDLNTEAFFGQGTRLTVV.

The chain employs TRBV3-1 (or the pseudogene TRBV3-2) and TRBJ1-6; a weak D match, TRBD1 (6 bases). Germline V gives CDR1 LGHDT, CDR2 YNNKEL (reference sequence). Trimming took 0 bases from V and 10 from J, leaving 13 bases between them. This CDR3 is 15 amino acids long. As DNA, the CDR3 is TGTGCCAGCAGCCAAGATCGAACAGGGTCATCACCCCTCCACTTT. The encoded protein is CASSQDRTGSSPLHF.

This chain uses TRBV6-1 with TRBJ1-6, with D tentatively TRBD1 (5 bases). CDR1 MNHNS and CDR2 SASEGT come from the germline V gene. This CDR3 is 15 amino acids long. With 1 base removed from V and 14 bases from J, the gap between germline ends came to 18 bases. The CDR3 reads CASSEGGSWEGALHF. The CDR3, as DNA: TGTGCCAGCAGTGAAGGGGGCAGTTGGGAGGGTGCCCTCCACTTT.

This clone was found once. This chain joins TRBV20-1 and TRBJ1-2; 11 nucleotides match TRBD1. The germline V gene encodes CDR1 DFQATT and CDR2 SNEGSKA (reference sequence). The CDR3 has 15 residues. Trimming took 3 bases from V and 8 from J; bases not matched to a gene: 11. DNA of the CDR3: TGCAGTGCTAGTCCCACCGGACAGGGGGCGAAGGGCTACACCTTC. Amino acid sequence: CSASPTGQGAKGYTF.

The V and J genes are TRBV30 and TRBJ2-3; no clear D gene. V was cut by 0 bases and J by 11 bases, with 12 bases left in between. Germline lookup yields CDR1 GTSNPN and CDR2 SVGIG (reference sequence). This CDR3 comprises 12 residues. In DNA, the CDR3 is TGTGCCTGGAGTGTAACCCTAGAGCTGCAGTATTTT. Protein sequence: CAWSVTLELQYF.

The chain joins TRBV19 to TRBJ1-1; the D is unclear. Trimming removed 4 bases from V and 1 base from J, with 10 bases in between. CDR1 LNHDA and CDR2 SQIVND come from the germline V gene (reference sequence). This CDR3 has 14 residues. Written as DNA, the CDR3 is TGTGCCAGTAGTAAAGGTCCGGGGAACACTGAAGCTTTCTTT. Translating it yields CASSKGPGNTEAFF.

This clone was seen once. This sequence joins TRBV7-3 and TRBJ1-1; D gene unclear. The V gene's germline CDR1 is SGHTA and CDR2 FQGTGA. There are 13 residues in the CDR3. The ends were cut back, 3 bases at V and 2 bases at J, with 7 bases in the middle. CDR3 sequence (DNA): TGTGCCAGCAGCTTTGGGAGCAACACTGAAGCTTTCTTT. Its protein is CASSFGSNTEAFF. Supplemented by reference TRBV7-3 and TRBJ1-1, the full variable domain reads GAGVSQTPSNKVTEKGKYVELRCDPISGHTALYWYRQSLGQGPEFLIYFQGTGAADDSGLPNDRFFAVRPEGSVSTLKIQRTERGDSAVYLCASSFGSNTEAFFGQGTRLTVV.

The gene calls are TRBV5-1 and TRBJ2-7; 8 positions match TRBD1. Per the germline V gene, CDR1 is SGHRS and CDR2 is YFSETQ. The CDR3 contains 22 residues. The V gene end was trimmed by 2 bases and the J gene end by 4 bases; junction bases not matched to a gene: 29. In DNA form, the CDR3 reads TGCGCCAGCAGCTTTGACAGGGGCGCCGTCAGTCAAGGCACTCCGCGGGCGTACGAGCAGTACTTC. Translation gives CASSFDRGAVSQGTPRAYEQYF. Drawing the rest from reference TRBV5-1 and TRBJ2-7, the complete variable domain is KAGVTQTPRYLIKTRGQQVTLSCSPISGHRSVSWYQQTPGQGLQFLFEYFSETQRNKGNFPGRFSGRQFSNSRSEMNVSTLELGDSALYLCASSFDRGAVSQGTPRAYEQYFGPGTRLTVT.

The chain couples TRBV5-4 to TRBJ2-3, with no clear D. Trimming took 6 bases from V and 5 from J, leaving 13 bases between them. The germline V gene encodes CDR1 SGHNT and CDR2 YYREEE (reference sequence). The CDR3 is 13 amino acids. The CDR3 region is CASTPMSGDTQYF. CDR3 nucleotide sequence: TGTGCCAGCACCCCAATGTCCGGAGATACGCAGTATTTT.

This sequence joins TRBV18 and TRBJ2-5, with 13 nucleotides matching TRBD2. Germline V CDR1 and CDR2: KGHSH, LQKENI. V was clipped by 3 bases and J by 2 bases; unmatched bases: 6. This CDR3 spans 17 amino acids. The CDR3 reads CASSPLKLAGGQETQYF. The CDR3 DNA sequence: TGTGCCAGCTCACCGCTAAAACTAGCGGGGGGGCAAGAGACCCAGTACTTC. Combining the CDR3 with reference TRBV18 and TRBJ2-5 gives the whole variable domain NAGVMQNPRHLVRRRGQEARLRCSPMKGHSHVYWYRQLPEEGLKFMVYLQKENIIDESGMPKERFSAEFPKEGPSILRIQQVVRGDSAAYFCASSPLKLAGGQETQYFGPGTRLLVL.

The chain uses TRBV7-8 and TRBJ1-2, with D possibly being TRBD1 (6 bases). The CDR3 totals 17 residues. V gave up 4 bases and J gave up 5 bases, with 23 bases separating them. The germline V gene encodes CDR1 SGHVS and CDR2 FQNEAQ. This chain's CDR3 is CASSSSPIARGVYGYTF. CDR3 DNA sequence: TGTGCCAGCAGCTCCTCTCCCATAGCCAGGGGTGTTTATGGCTACACCTTC.

The chain is built from TRBV27 and TRBJ2-3; 9 nucleotides match TRBD2. The ends lost 7 bases at V and 2 bases at J; junction bases unmatched: 4. Per germline, CDR1 MNHEY and CDR2 SMNVEV (reference sequence). CDR3 size: 14 residues. The CDR3 coding sequence is TGTGCCAGCAATAGCGGGGGCCACACAGATACGCAGTATTTT. Translating it yields CASNSGGHTDTQYF.

V usage is TRBV7-2 and J usage is TRBJ2-5, with a tentative D call TRBD2 (5 bases). CDR1 is SGHTA, CDR2 FQGNSA, per germline. The CDR3 contains 14 residues. V shed 6 bases and J shed 5 bases, with 16 bases lying between them. CDR3 region: CASRTVGVQETQYF. The CDR3 DNA follows: TGTGCCAGCAGAACTGTCGGGGTCCAGGAGACCCAGTACTTC.

This clone appeared once. The V call is TRBV19, the J call TRBJ2-1, with 10 bases fitting TRBD2. The CDR3 is 15 residues long. V gave up 2 bases and J gave up 6 bases; unmatched junction bases: 4. Looked up from germline, CDR1 is LNHDA and CDR2 is SQIVND (reference sequence). The CDR3 sequence is CASSILAGAGNEQFF. The CDR3 DNA reads TGTGCCAGTAGTATACTAGCGGGGGCGGGCAATGAGCAGTTCTTC.

The chain combines TRBV5-4 with TRBJ2-2; TRBD2 matches 11 bases. CDR3 size: 18 residues. After removal of 5 bases from V and 7 bases from J, the junction contained 16 bases not matched to a gene. The germline V gene encodes CDR1 SGHNT and CDR2 YYREEE (reference sequence). The CDR3 sequence: CASSPGTSGSPGGGELFF. In DNA, the CDR3 is TGTGCCAGCAGTCCCGGGACTAGCGGTTCTCCGGGGGGCGGGGAGCTGTTTTTT.